Sequencing of this T cell receptor beta chain was carried out in a study of OX40 agonist ivuxolimab in advanced cancers. About the research overall: Ivuxolimab, an agonistic anti-OX40 (CD134) antibody, was given to patients. Eligibility rules accepted prior anti-PD-1, anti-PD-L1 or anti-CTLA-4 therapy, and 40% to 50% had some.

The table came from immunoSEQ multiplex PCR; TCRdb's copy has only in-frame clones and leaves some out. The sample contains under 60,000 clones, roughly 82% of which appear only once. The V segment lost 5 bases and the J segment 5 bases; nucleotides outside the gene matches: 6. The V gene's germline CDR1 is SGHTA and CDR2 FQGTGA. CDR3 length: 15 residues. Here the sequenced sample was CD4+ or CD8+ T cells sorted from blood, taken in a trial of the OX40 agonist ivuxolimab. The chain is built from TRBV7-3 and TRBJ2-2, with 9 bases aligning to TRBD1. The receptor was isolated from an adult with an advanced solid tumor such as melanoma, head and neck, liver or kidney cancer. The CDR3 DNA follows: TGTGCCAGCAGCCGGGACAGGGACTCTACCGGGGAGCTGTTTTTT. Residues: CASSRDRDSTGELFF.